This TCR beta chain was captured in a study of T cells in localized non-small cell lung cancer. General study results and limits: Researchers found a median about 53 of the top 100 tumor clones in adjacent lung. Adjacent uninvolved lung tissue had the highest T cell clonality, exceeding tumor. Prolonged overall survival went with higher T cell density in the blood. Heterogeneity within the tumor remains possible, as just one region underwent sequencing.

Repertoires were generated with immunoSEQ multiplex PCR, while TCRdb's copy carries only in-frame clones and drops some. The data hold some 1,600 clones, with 22% observed a single time. J was trimmed by 7 bases and V by 1 base; bases with no gene match: 3. Per the germline V gene, CDR1 is SGHNT and CDR2 is YENEEA. The CDR3 is made up of 14 amino acids. Worth noting for this clone: What it binds is unknown.

The chain has TRBV11-3 and TRBJ1-4; TRBD1 matches at 7 bases. The sequence was collected from a male donor at least 60 years old with stage I lung adenocarcinoma. Sequencing used lung tumor tissue, obtained before any cancer treatment. CDR3 residues: CASSLGQGSEKLFF. For the CDR3, the DNA is TGTGCCAGCAGCTTAGGACAGGGTAGTGAAAAACTGTTTTTT.